This T cell receptor beta chain appears in the sequencing data of a study of response to subunit inactivated influenza vaccine. General study findings and limits: Only a handful of new T cells, the authors suggested, are recruited with each seasonal influenza vaccination.

A single record per CDR3 protein comes from TCRdb applying MiXCR to the RT-PCR reads. The data contain 500,000 to 650,000 distinct CDR3 sequences, 6% to 9% of them singletons. The CDR3 runs 16 residues. V was clipped by 4 bases and J by 0 bases, with 16 bases between them. Germline V gene lookup returns CDR1 SGHNT and CDR2 YYREEE (reference sequence). A note on this clonotype: The target antigen is unknown.

V usage is TRBV5-4 and J usage is TRBJ1-2; TRBD1 is a possible D gene (5 bases). This TCR was sampled from a man aged 50 to 69 who received an inactivated influenza vaccine. Sequencing used PBMCs from blood, obtained roughly 24 months after vaccination. The CDR3 nucleotides read TGTGCCAGCAGCCGGGGGGGTGGTGGAGCTAACTATGGCTACACCTTC. This encodes CASSRGGGGANYGYTF.